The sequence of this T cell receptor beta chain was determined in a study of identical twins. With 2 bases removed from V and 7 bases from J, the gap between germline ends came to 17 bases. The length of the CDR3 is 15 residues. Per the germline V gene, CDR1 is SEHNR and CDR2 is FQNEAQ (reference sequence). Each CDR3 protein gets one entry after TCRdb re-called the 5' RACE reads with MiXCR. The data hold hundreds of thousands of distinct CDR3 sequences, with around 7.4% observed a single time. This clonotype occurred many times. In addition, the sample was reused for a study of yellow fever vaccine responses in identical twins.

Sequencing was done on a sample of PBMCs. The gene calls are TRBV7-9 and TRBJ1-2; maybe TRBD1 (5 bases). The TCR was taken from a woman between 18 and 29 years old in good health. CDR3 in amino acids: CASSLSGLSGLGYTF. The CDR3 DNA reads TGTGCCAGCAGCTTATCGGGTCTGTCGGGGCTTGGCTACACCTTC.